Shown below are 5 T cell receptor beta chains from a single sample sequenced in a study of blood T cell repertoires in COVID-19. Using immunoSEQ multiplex PCR, the repertoire was profiled, and TCRdb retains in-frame clones only, with some absent. Among fewer than 110,000 clones listed, less than 90% were seen once. Sample: peripheral blood. Receptors were obtained from a human donor in a cohort sampled during active COVID-19.

The CDR3 here is CASSQVGQGFSKLFF. In DNA form, the CDR3 reads TGTGCCAGCAGCCAAGTCGGGCAGGGTTTTTCGAAACTGTTTTTT. The chain is built from TRBV3-1 (or the pseudogene TRBV3-2) and TRBJ1-4, with D possibly matching TRBD1 (5 bases). V lost 1 base to trimming and J lost 11 bases, with 17 bases between them. Germline values: CDR1 LGHDT, CDR2 YNNKEL (reference sequence). CDR3 length: 15 residues.

The chain joins TRBV27 to TRBJ2-6; D call uncertain. Germline assignment: CDR1 MNHEY and CDR2 SMNVEV (reference sequence). This CDR3 spans 15 amino acids. V gave up 5 bases and J gave up 1 base, with 9 bases separating them. The CDR3, as DNA: TGTGCCAGCAGTACAGCACTTTCTGGGGCCAACGTCCTGACTTTC. Encoded protein: CASSTALSGANVLTF.

V and J are TRBV5-1 and TRBJ2-6, with a weak D call TRBD1 (6 bases). Trimming pared 0 bases from V and 1 base from J, leaving 14 bases between. The CDR3 spans 18 residues. Germline V lookup: CDR1 SGHRS, CDR2 YFSETQ. This CDR3 reads CASSLVSRQESGANVLTF. The CDR3 DNA follows: TGCGCCAGCAGCTTGGTATCGCGACAGGAATCTGGGGCCAACGTCCTGACTTTC.

The CDR3 region has the DNA TGTGCCAGCAGCGACTCACAGGGGGACTACTATGGCTACACCTTC. Its protein product is CASSDSQGDYYGYTF. The gene calls are TRBV5-4 and TRBJ1-2, with 8 bases fitting TRBD1. This CDR3 contains 15 residues. CDR1 is SGHNT, CDR2 YYREEE, per germline (reference sequence). V shed 4 bases, J shed 3 bases, and the junction held 8 bases outside the gene matches.

The sample holds one count of this clone. The rearrangement links TRBV28 to TRBJ1-2; D might be TRBD1 (6 bases). CDR3 length: 13 residues. In germline, CDR1 is MDHEN, CDR2 SYDVKM. V lost 6 bases and J lost 3, with 11 bases in between. The DNA of the CDR3 is TGTGCCAGCAGCGGGGGGCGCGACTATGGCTACACCTTC. It yields the protein CASSGGRDYGYTF.